This T cell receptor beta chain was sequenced during a study of T cell responses to AZD1222 COVID-19 vaccine. Here immunoSEQ multiplex PCR was the method, and the copy in TCRdb shows in-frame clones only, minus some. The sample contains 90,000 to 150,000 clones, 70% to 90% of which appear only once. Study results and caveats: With two AZD1222 doses given, Spike-specific TCR breadth and depth both rose.

With respect to this clone: Its antigen is currently unknown.

Per germline, CDR1 SGHTA and CDR2 FQGNSA. The CDR3 contains 13 residues. V lost 7 bases and J lost 1, with 10 bases in between. The sample consisted of peripheral blood, taken on day 0 of AZD1222 vaccination. The origin of this receptor is an adult in good health. The rearrangement joins TRBV7-2 to TRBJ1-1; unclear D gene. DNA for the CDR3: TGTGCCAGCACCCCCCCCGGGAACACTGAAGCTTTCTTT. Its protein product is CASTPPGNTEAFF.